Each of the 22 T cell receptor beta chains below was sequenced from the same sample in a study of T cells expressing NK-cell markers. With the 5' RACE reads reprocessed, TCRdb shows one record per CDR3 protein and no DNA. Here the sample table reports 450,000 to 600,000 distinct CDR3 sequences. Source material: blood T cells: a sorted CD56 or NKG2C T cell subset, CD4+ or CD8+ T cells, or bulk PBMC T cells (not recorded which). The source is a young man in good health.

The chain joins TRBV7-6 to TRBJ2-3; TCRdb picks TRBD1, but there is no DNA to check that call. Germline lookup yields CDR1 SGHVS and CDR2 FNYEAQ. The length of the CDR3 is 15 residues. The CDR3 loop reads CASSFGTESTDTQYF.

The chain carries TRBV5-1 and TRBJ2-1; as DNA is missing, the TRBD2 call by TCRdb cannot be tested. CDR3 size: 16 residues. Germline values: CDR1 SGHRS, CDR2 YFSETQ. This CDR3 reads CASSKTTGLAYNEQFF. The entire variable domain, with the rest obtained from reference TRBV5-1 and TRBJ2-1, is as follows: KAGVTQTPRYLIKTRGQQVTLSCSPISGHRSVSWYQQTPGQGLQFLFEYFSETQRNKGNFPGRFSGRQFSNSRSEMNVSTLELGDSALYLCASSKTTGLAYNEQFFGPGTRLTVL.

The genes are TRBV20-1 and TRBJ1-6. CDR1 and CDR2 (germline): DFQATT, SNEGSKA (reference sequence). CDR3 length: 14 residues. The CDR3 sequence is CSARGQIVSSPLHF.

The genes are TRBV7-2 and TRBJ2-3; TCRdb reports TRBD1, a call that lacks DNA to check it against. The germline V gene has CDR1 SGHTA and CDR2 FQGNSA. The CDR3 runs to 16 residues. This chain's CDR3 is CASSGGGGGRTDTQYF.

The chain combines TRBV20-1 with TRBJ1-3; the TRBD1 assignment by TCRdb is unverifiable without DNA. The CDR3 runs 15 residues. Germline V gene data show CDR1 as DFQATT and CDR2 as SNEGSKA (reference sequence). CDR3 protein: CSARSRRGPGNTIYF.

J is TRBJ2-7 and V is TRBV25-1; lacking DNA, the TRBD1 call made by TCRdb goes unchecked. This CDR3 is 16 amino acids long. The V gene's germline CDR1 is MGHDK and CDR2 SYGVNS. The CDR3 is CASSDTTAGRAYEQYF.

The chain joins TRBV7-6 to TRBJ2-5; TCRdb proposes TRBD1, but this gene call is untestable without DNA. The CDR3 is made up of 16 amino acids. Per germline, CDR1 SGHVS and CDR2 FNYEAQ. The chain's CDR3 is CASSFSGGTVQETQYF. The full variable domain, its missing parts supplied by reference TRBV7-6 and TRBJ2-5, is GAGVSQSPRYKVTKRGQDVALRCDPISGHVSLYWYRQALGQGPEFLTYFNYEAQQDKSGLPNDRFSAERPEGSISTLTIQRTEQRDSAMYRCASSFSGGTVQETQYFGPGTRLLVL.

The gene calls are TRBV27 and TRBJ1-4; checking the TCRdb D call of TRBD1 is not possible without DNA. The germline V gene encodes CDR1 MNHEY and CDR2 SMNVEV (reference sequence). This CDR3 is 14 amino acids long. Here the CDR3 reads CASSTRGRNEKLFF.

This chain links TRBV29-1 with TRBJ1-2. The CDR3 sequence is 14 residues long. Germline V lookup: CDR1 SQVTM, CDR2 ANQGSEA. CDR3 sequence: CSALPDTSNYGYTF.

The chain recombines TRBV29-1 with TRBJ2-1; TCRdb picks TRBD2, but there is no DNA to check that call. Germline CDR1 is SQVTM and CDR2 is ANQGSEA. The CDR3 length is 13 residues. This chain's CDR3 is CSVRGLFGNEQFF.

The chain couples TRBV12-3 or TRBV12-4 to TRBJ2-1. The CDR3 runs to 16 residues. CDR3 amino acids: CASRTSSGTTYNEQFF.

The genes are TRBV12-3 or TRBV12-4 and TRBJ1-5. This CDR3 contains 16 residues. CDR3 sequence: CASSLDSYYSNQPQHF.

The chain combines TRBV20-1 with TRBJ1-6; TCRdb returns TRBD1, unconfirmable since there is no DNA. The germline V gene has CDR1 DFQATT and CDR2 SNEGSKA (reference sequence). This CDR3 has 15 amino acids. The CDR3 loop is CSARPTGTYNSPLHF.

This rearrangement joins TRBV12-3 or TRBV12-4 to TRBJ1-4; absent DNA, TCRdb's TRBD1 call cannot be checked. The CDR3 has 12 residues. This chain's CDR3 is CASKKQGEKLFF.

This chain links TRBV27 with TRBJ2-5. The CDR3 extends over 17 amino acids. CDR1 and CDR2 (germline): MNHEY, SMNVEV (reference sequence). The CDR3 is CASSLLARNLRKETQYF.

The chain recombines TRBV7-8 with TRBJ2-1. This CDR3 has 14 residues. The germline V gene has CDR1 SGHVS and CDR2 FQNEAQ. The CDR3 reads CASSLSYKVDEQFF.

V and J are TRBV11-1 and TRBJ1-1. Germline-derived CDR1 and CDR2 are SGHAT and FQDESV (reference sequence). The CDR3 sequence is 14 residues long. The CDR3 loop reads CASSLTQQNTEAFF.

J is TRBJ2-2 and V is TRBV12-5. CDR1 LGHNT and CDR2 FRNRAP come from the germline V gene. This CDR3 spans 13 amino acids. The chain's CDR3 is CASGLVNTGELFF.

The chain recombines TRBV2 with TRBJ2-2; lacking DNA, the TRBD2 call made by TCRdb goes unchecked. This CDR3 has 16 amino acids. The V gene's germline CDR1 is SNHLY and CDR2 FYNNEI. The CDR3 region is CASRRDSGSDTGELFF.

The gene calls are TRBV5-1 and TRBJ1-4; TCRdb names TRBD1, which stays unverified in the absence of DNA. The CDR3 sequence is 15 residues long. Germline assignment: CDR1 SGHRS and CDR2 YFSETQ. This CDR3 reads CASAVSQGAREKLFF.

The rearrangement uses TRBV6-1 and TRBJ2-5; TCRdb's assignment of TRBD2 cannot be checked, as there is no DNA. Germline V CDR1 and CDR2: MNHNS, SASEGT. The CDR3 is 13 residues long. CDR3 sequence: CAILAASQETQYF.

The chain links TRBV7-3 to TRBJ1-2; there is no DNA to check the TCRdb D call of TRBD1. CDR3 length: 14 residues. The germline gives CDR1 SGHTA, CDR2 FQGTGA. CDR3 protein: CASSLTGTGTGYTF.